A selection of T cell receptor beta chains follows, all from one sample in a study of cytotoxic CD8 clonotypes in ibrutinib-treated CLL. Some clones are missing from TCRdb's copy, which holds only in-frame ones; the method was immunoSEQ multiplex PCR. In the table there are 68,000 or so clones, roughly 72% of which are singletons. Source: PBMCs, taken after 12 months of ibrutinib treatment. These receptors were taken from a human donor with chronic lymphocytic leukemia. The conserved cysteine and the conserved F or W are not part of the CDR3 here. Rows give clone size only sometimes, using once, few, many, or a class for an expanded clone.

clone size,V gene,J gene,CDR3 protein
NA,TRBV11-2,TRBJ2-1,ASSLRAGPNEQF
NA,TRBV13,TRBJ2-7,ASSPTGTSEQY
NA,TRBV10-2,TRBJ1-2,ASRNVRGLEGTIANYGYT
NA,TRBV30,TRBJ1-2,ACLLNYGYT
NA,TRBV29-1,TRBJ1-1,SVHRARGANTEAF
NA,TRBV29-1,TRBJ1-1,SVPGPANTEAF
NA,TRBV7-9,TRBJ1-5,ASSLAGQGRNQPQH
few,TRBV27,TRBJ2-3,ASNLGRSDTQY
NA,TRBV5-8,TRBJ2-6,ASSRGQDFSGANVLT
NA,TRBV27,TRBJ2-7,ASSLIAGAYEQY
NA,TRBV28,TRBJ2-4,ASSDDSGIQY
NA,TRBV5-1,TRBJ1-6,ASSWKSGTENSPLH
few,TRBV14,TRBJ2-1,ASSQEGGNGNEQF
once,TRBV10-3,TRBJ2-7,AISDGSHGEQY
few,TRBV28,TRBJ1-2,ASIQGRYGYT
NA,TRBV30,TRBJ2-3,AWSPKGRAGDTQY
once,TRBV19,TRBJ2-3,ASSSSLIAGGNTDTQY
NA,TRBV19,TRBJ1-2,ASSIPPNYGYT
NA,TRBV5-4,TRBJ2-2,ASSHSSDGTGELF
NA,TRBV9,TRBJ1-5,ASSVGSNQPQH
NA,TRBV5-1,TRBJ2-5,ASSLGGGSETQY
few,TRBV4-1,TRBJ2-1,ASSQDWVSRNEQF